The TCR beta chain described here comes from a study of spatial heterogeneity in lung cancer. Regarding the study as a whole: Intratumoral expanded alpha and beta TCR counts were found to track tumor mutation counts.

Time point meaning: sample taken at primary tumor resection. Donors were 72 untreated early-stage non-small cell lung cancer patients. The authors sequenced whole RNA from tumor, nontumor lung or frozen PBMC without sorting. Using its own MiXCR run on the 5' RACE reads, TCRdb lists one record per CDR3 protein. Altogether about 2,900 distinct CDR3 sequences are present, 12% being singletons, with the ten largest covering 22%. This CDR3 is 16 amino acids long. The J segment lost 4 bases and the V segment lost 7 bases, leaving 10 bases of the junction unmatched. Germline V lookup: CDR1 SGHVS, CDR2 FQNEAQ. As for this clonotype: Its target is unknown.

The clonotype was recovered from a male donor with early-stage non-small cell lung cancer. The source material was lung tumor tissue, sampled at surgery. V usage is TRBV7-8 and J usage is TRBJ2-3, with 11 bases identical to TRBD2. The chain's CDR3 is CASTRRLAGRADTQYF. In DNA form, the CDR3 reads TGTGCCAGCACCCGCCGACTAGCGGGGCGAGCAGATACGCAGTATTTT. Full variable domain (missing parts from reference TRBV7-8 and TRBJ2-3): GAGVSQSPRYKVAKRGQDVALRCDPISGHVSLFWYQQALGQGPEFLTYFQNEAQLDKSGLPSDRFFAERPEGSVSTLKIQRTQQEDSAVYLCASTRRLAGRADTQYFGPGTRLTVL.